The clone carrying this T cell receptor (beta chain) has ten or more counts. It was with unique molecular identifiers that the TCRbeta library was prepared. MiXCR was run by TCRdb on the PCR reads, yielding one entry per CDR3 protein. Of roughly 180,000 distinct CDR3 sequences listed, more than 14% were seen once; the top ten hold roughly 13%. The sample is drawn from a study of T-cell reconstitution after alpha-beta-depleted transplantation in children. Germline V gene data show CDR1 as ENHRY and CDR2 as SYGVKD. Between the trimmed V and J ends, which lost 3 bases and 6 bases, there was a span of 8 bases. The CDR3 spans 12 residues.

This specimen was PBMCs from the stem cell graft donor, taken from the stem cell graft. The TCR comes from a human donor who donated a stem cell graft to a child with acute lymphoblastic leukemia. The chain links TRBV10-3 to TRBJ2-5, with no clear D. CDR3 sequence reads: CAISDGRKTQYF. The CDR3 DNA reads TGTGCCATCAGTGATGGGCGAAAGACCCAGTACTTC.